Shown below are 3 T cell receptor beta chains from a single sample sequenced in a study of radiotherapy plus CTLA-4 blockade in lung cancer. Method: immunoSEQ multiplex PCR; TCRdb's copy keeps in-frame clones and lacks some. The sample carries approximately 33,000 clones, 70% to 85% recorded once. The sample was peripheral blood, taken from a patient treated with radiotherapy plus ipilimumab. The receptors were gathered from a human donor with non-small cell lung cancer who had stable disease on radiotherapy plus ipilimumab.

The chain links TRBV5-1 to TRBJ1-6, with 10 bases that match TRBD1. Germline values: CDR1 SGHRS, CDR2 YFSETQ. This CDR3 has 14 amino acids. The trim removed 5 bases at V and 10 bases at J, leaving 6 bases unmatched. The CDR3 nucleotides read TGCGCCAGCAGGCAAGGGACAGGGGTATCACCCCTCCACTTT. This encodes CASRQGTGVSPLHF.

The chain recombines TRBV21-1 with TRBJ1-2; the table's D call of TRBD1 was not tested on the DNA. TRBV21-1 is a known pseudogene. The CDR3 covers 17 residues. CDR3 in amino acids: CASSKKAVGQSNYGYTF. The CDR3 coding sequence is TGTGCCAGCAGCAAAAAGGCGGTGGGACAGTCTAACTATGGCTACACCTTC.

This clone was detected once. The CDR3 DNA sequence: TGCGCCAGCAGCCCAAGGCAGGGGGGGTACGAGCAGTACTTC. This translates into CASSPRQGGYEQYF. This chain joins TRBV5-1 and TRBJ2-7; possibly TRBD1 or TRBD2 for D (7 bases each). Trimming cost V 4 bases and J 4 bases, with 15 bases left between them. The CDR3 has 14 amino acids. Germline V lookup: CDR1 SGHRS, CDR2 YFSETQ.